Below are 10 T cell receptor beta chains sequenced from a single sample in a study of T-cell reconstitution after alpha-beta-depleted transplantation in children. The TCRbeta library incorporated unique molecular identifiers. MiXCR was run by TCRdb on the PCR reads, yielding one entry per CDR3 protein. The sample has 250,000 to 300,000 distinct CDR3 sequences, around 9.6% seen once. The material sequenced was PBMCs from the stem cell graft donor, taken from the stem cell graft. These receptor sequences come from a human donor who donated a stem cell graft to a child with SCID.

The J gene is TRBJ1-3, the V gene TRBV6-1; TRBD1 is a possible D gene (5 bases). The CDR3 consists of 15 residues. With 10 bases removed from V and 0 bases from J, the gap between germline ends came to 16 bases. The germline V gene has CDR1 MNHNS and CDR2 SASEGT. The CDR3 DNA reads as TGTGCCACCTCTATGGGGCCTAGCTCTGGAAACACCATATATTTT. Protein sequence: CATSMGPSSGNTIYF.

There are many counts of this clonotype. The CDR3 DNA sequence: TGTGCCAGCAGTTTGGGACAGGGGGCGCGGAATGAGCAGTTCTTC. Translated: CASSLGQGARNEQFF. V is TRBV27 and J is TRBJ2-1, with TRBD1 identical over 12 bases. The CDR3 runs 15 residues. J lost 7 bases, V lost 3 bases, and 4 bases had no gene match. CDR1 MNHEY and CDR2 SMNVEV come from the germline V gene (reference sequence).

CDR3 sequence: CASSPQGTPETQYF. CDR3 in DNA: TGTGCCAGCAGTCCCCAGGGGACCCCAGAGACCCAGTACTTC. The chain joins TRBV2 to TRBJ2-5; possibly TRBD1 for D (6 bases). V was cut by 5 bases and J by 4 bases, with 14 bases left in between. The CDR3 has 14 residues. CDR1 is SNHLY, CDR2 FYNNEI, per germline.

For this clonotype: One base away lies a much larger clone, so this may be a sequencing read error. The chain's CDR3 is CASSSHLDRDNYGYTF. The DNA for the CDR3 is TGTGCCAGCAGCTCCCACCTGGACAGGGATAACTATGGCTACACCTTC. The chain uses TRBV11-2 and TRBJ1-2, with TRBD1 matching 8 bases. This CDR3 has 16 residues. J gave up 1 base and V 4 bases, and 8 bases lay outside the gene matches. CDR1 SGHAT and CDR2 FQNNGV come from the germline V gene. Complete variable domain (other parts from reference TRBV11-2 and TRBJ1-2): EAGVAQSPRYKIIEKRQSVAFWCNPISGHATLYWYQQILGQGPKLLIQFQNNGVVDDSQLPKDRFSAERLKGVDSTLKIQPAKLEDSAVYLCASSSHLDRDNYGYTFGSGTRLTVV.

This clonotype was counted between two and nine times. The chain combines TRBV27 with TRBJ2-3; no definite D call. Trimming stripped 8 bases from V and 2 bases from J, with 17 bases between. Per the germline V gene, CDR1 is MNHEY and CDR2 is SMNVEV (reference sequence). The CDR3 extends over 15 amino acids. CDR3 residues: CASRRRLYATDTQYF. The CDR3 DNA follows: TGTGCCAGCCGCCGCAGGCTCTACGCCACAGATACGCAGTATTTT.

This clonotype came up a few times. The CDR3 sequence is CASSVSDLFYGYTF. CDR3 sequence (DNA): TGTGCCAGCAGCGTGTCCGATCTTTTCTATGGCTACACCTTC. The chain links TRBV9 to TRBJ1-2; D gene uncertain. Germline loops: CDR1 SGDLS, CDR2 YYNGEE. The CDR3 has 14 amino acids. Trimming removed 2 bases from V and 4 bases from J, with 12 bases in between.

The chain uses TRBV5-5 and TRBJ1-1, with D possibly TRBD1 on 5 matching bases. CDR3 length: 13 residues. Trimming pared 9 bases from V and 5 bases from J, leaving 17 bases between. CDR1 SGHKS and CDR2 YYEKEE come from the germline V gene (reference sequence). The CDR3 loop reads CATRARGDTEAFF. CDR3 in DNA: TGTGCCACCAGAGCCCGAGGGGATACTGAAGCTTTCTTT.

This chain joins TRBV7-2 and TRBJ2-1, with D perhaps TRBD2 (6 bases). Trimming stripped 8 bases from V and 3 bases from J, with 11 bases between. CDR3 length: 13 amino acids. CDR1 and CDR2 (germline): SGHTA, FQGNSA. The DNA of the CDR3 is TGTGCCAGCGGGAGGACCTTCTACAATGAGCAGTTCTTC. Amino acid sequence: CASGRTFYNEQFF.

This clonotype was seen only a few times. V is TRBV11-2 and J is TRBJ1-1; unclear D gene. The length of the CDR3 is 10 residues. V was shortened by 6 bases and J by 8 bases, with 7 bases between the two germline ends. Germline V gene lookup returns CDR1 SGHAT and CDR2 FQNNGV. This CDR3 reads CASSQIEAFF. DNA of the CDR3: TGTGCCAGCAGTCAAATCGAAGCTTTCTTT.

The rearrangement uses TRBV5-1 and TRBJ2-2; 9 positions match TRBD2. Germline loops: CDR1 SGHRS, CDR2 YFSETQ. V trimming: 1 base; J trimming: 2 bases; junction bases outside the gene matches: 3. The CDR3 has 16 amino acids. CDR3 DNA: TGCGCCAGCAGCTTGTTAGCGGGGGAAAACACCGGGGAGCTGTTTTTT. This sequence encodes CASSLLAGENTGELFF.